These 10 T cell receptor beta chains originate from one sample sequenced in a study of blood T cell repertoires in COVID-19. Sequencing used immunoSEQ multiplex PCR; TCRdb keeps in-frame clones, though not all of them. The sample holds 390,000 or so clones; about 83% are singletons and the top ten take about 9.4%. The specimen was PBMCs or T cells enriched from blood (not recorded which). The source is a woman in her forties or fifties who had recovered from COVID-19.

The chain links TRBV3-1 (or the pseudogene TRBV3-2) to TRBJ2-3; TRBD1 agrees at 7 bases. V shed 0 bases and J 2 bases; nucleotides not matched to a gene: 11. Looked up from germline, CDR1 is LGHDT and CDR2 is YNNKEL (reference sequence). The CDR3 has 18 amino acids. CDR3 region: CASSQDSRQGVSTDTQYF. DNA of the CDR3: TGTGCCAGCAGCCAAGATTCGCGGCAGGGGGTATCCACAGATACGCAGTATTTT.

The chain links TRBV6-2 or TRBV6-3 to TRBJ2-1; D is possibly TRBD2 (5 bases). This CDR3 is built from 16 residues. Germline loops: CDR1 MNHEY, CDR2 SVGEGT. Trimming took off 2 bases at V and 7 bases at J, with 18 bases between the two ends. In nucleotides, the CDR3 is TGTGCCAGCAGTTACCCGACTACGAAACTGGAGAATGAGCAGTTCTTC. This gives the protein CASSYPTTKLENEQFF.

This clone showed up just once. The chain has TRBV27 and TRBJ2-1; tentatively, D is TRBD1 (6 bases). With 4 bases removed from V and 5 bases from J, the gap between germline ends came to 12 bases. The CDR3 is 14 residues long. Germline V gives CDR1 MNHEY, CDR2 SMNVEV (reference sequence). The CDR3 nucleotides are TGTGCCAGCAGTTCGGGAAAGGGGGACAATGAGCAGTTCTTC. Translated: CASSSGKGDNEQFF.

This chain links TRBV14 with TRBJ1-5; tentatively, D is TRBD1 (6 bases). Trimming left V 6 bases short and J 4 bases short, with 19 bases between. The CDR3 runs 16 residues. CDR1 is SGHDN, CDR2 FVKESK, per germline. The CDR3 sequence: CASSPDRPKLNQPQHF. Here the CDR3 DNA reads TGTGCCAGCAGTCCTGACAGGCCGAAACTAAATCAGCCCCAGCATTTT.

The chain uses TRBV7-2 and TRBJ2-7; D possibly corresponds to TRBD1 (5 bases). Looked up from germline, CDR1 is SGHTA and CDR2 is FQGNSA. V lost 5 bases and J 0 bases, leaving 17 bases between the germline ends. The CDR3 covers 16 residues. This CDR3 reads CASSLFWQGSSYEQYF. The CDR3 bases are TGTGCCAGCAGCCTGTTTTGGCAGGGAAGCTCCTACGAGCAGTACTTC.

The chain recombines TRBV6-5 with TRBJ1-5; 7 bases fit TRBD1. Germline values: CDR1 MNHEY, CDR2 SVGAGI. The CDR3 length is 15 residues. The junction had 5 bases not matched to a gene; V was cut back by 6 bases and J by 0 bases. CDR3 sequence: CASSLQGISNQPQHF. CDR3 sequence (DNA): TGTGCCAGCAGCCTACAGGGGATTAGCAATCAGCCCCAGCATTTT.

This chain uses TRBV20-1 with TRBJ2-1; 11 bases match TRBD2. This CDR3 is built from 14 residues. Trimming took 3 bases from V and 7 from J; bases not matched to a gene: 5. Germline lookup yields CDR1 DFQATT and CDR2 SNEGSKA (reference sequence). CDR3 loop: CSASTSGGTNEQFF. The CDR3 DNA sequence: TGCAGTGCTAGTACTAGCGGGGGAACGAATGAGCAGTTCTTC.

The chain recombines TRBV7-2 with TRBJ1-2; D is possibly TRBD1 (5 bases). Looked up from germline, CDR1 is SGHTA and CDR2 is FQGNSA. The CDR3 is 13 amino acids. V was shortened by 4 bases and J by 6 bases, with 12 bases between the two germline ends. The CDR3 sequence is CASSSTVTHGYTF. The CDR3, as DNA: TGTGCCAGCAGCTCGACAGTCACTCATGGCTACACCTTC.

CDR3: CASSRENTGELFF. DNA for the CDR3: TGTGCCAGCAGCCGAGAGAACACCGGGGAGCTGTTTTTT. This chain connects TRBV7-3 to TRBJ2-2; D is undetermined. This CDR3 is built from 13 residues. Germline CDR1 is SGHTA and CDR2 is FQGTGA. The germline V and J ends were trimmed by 5 bases and 1 base, with 5 bases remaining between them.

V is TRBV5-1 and J is TRBJ1-5; D not certain. This CDR3 spans 15 amino acids. Trimming removed 4 bases at V and 0 bases at J, with 11 bases between. The germline gives CDR1 SGHRS, CDR2 YFSETQ. This chain's CDR3 is CASSPEGNSNQPQHF. The CDR3 nucleotides are TGCGCCAGCAGCCCGGAGGGAAATAGCAATCAGCCCCAGCATTTT.